The 14 T cell receptor beta chains in this list originate from one sample, sequenced in a study of blood T cell repertoires in COVID-19. The table came from immunoSEQ multiplex PCR; TCRdb's copy has only in-frame clones and leaves some out. The table includes tens of thousands of clones, around 70% detected once. The sample comprised peripheral blood. All receptors derive from a human donor in a cohort sampled during active or convalescent COVID-19.

This clone was picked up many times. Here the CDR3 reads CASSQGRWTSWSTGELFF. The DNA for the CDR3 is TGTGCCAGTAGCCAAGGACGGTGGACTAGCTGGAGCACCGGGGAGCTGTTTTTT. This rearrangement joins TRBV19 to TRBJ2-2; TRBD2 agrees at 8 bases. The length of the CDR3 is 18 residues. Looked up from germline, CDR1 is LNHDA and CDR2 is SQIVND (reference sequence). V shed 6 bases and J 4 bases; nucleotides not matched to a gene: 16.

A single count supports this clone. V usage is TRBV6-5 and J usage is TRBJ2-3, with 7 positions matching TRBD1. The CDR3 spans 15 residues. Trimming took 7 bases from V and 4 from J; bases not matched to a gene: 11. Germline V lookup: CDR1 MNHEY, CDR2 SVGAGI. CDR3 nucleotide sequence: TGTGCCAGCAACCAACAGGGGAGAGATTCAGATACGCAGTATTTT. Translating it yields CASNQQGRDSDTQYF.

The rearrangement links TRBV7-9 to TRBJ2-1; a weak D match, TRBD2 (5 bases). Per germline, CDR1 SEHNR and CDR2 FQNEAQ (reference sequence). The CDR3 has 15 amino acids. V was clipped by 1 base and J by 6 bases, with 13 bases between them. DNA for the CDR3: TGTGCCAGCAGCTTAGTGCTTAGTCGGGGCAATGAGCAGTTCTTC. It translates to CASSLVLSRGNEQFF. The full variable domain, its missing parts supplied by reference TRBV7-9 and TRBJ2-1, is DTGVSQNPRHKITKRGQNVTFRCDPISEHNRLYWYRQTLGQGPEFLTYFQNEAQLEKSRLLSDRFSAERPKGSFSTLEIQRTEQGDSAMYLCASSLVLSRGNEQFFGPGTRLTVL.

Details on this clone: The junction shows a germline mismatch at one end, possibly a read error. The CDR3 DNA reads TGTGCTAGTAGGATGGCGCGAGGAGCTTTCTTT. Translating it yields CASRMARGAFF. The gene calls are TRBV19 and TRBJ1-1; D gene ambiguous. Germline CDR1 and CDR2: LNHDA and SQIVND (reference sequence). The CDR3 length is 11 residues.

The V call is TRBV10-2, the J call TRBJ2-1, with 9 positions matching TRBD2. The CDR3 covers 16 residues. V lost 6 bases and J lost 0; bases outside the gene matches: 6. Germline V CDR1 and CDR2: WSHSY, SAAADI. CDR3 protein: CASREGLADSYNEQFF. The CDR3 DNA follows: TGCGCCAGCAGGGAGGGACTAGCAGACTCCTACAATGAGCAGTTCTTC.

The gene calls are TRBV4-1 and TRBJ1-2, with 8 bases that match TRBD1. CDR1 is MGHRA, CDR2 YSYEKL, per germline. V dropped 4 bases and J dropped 7; count of bases not matched to a gene: 14. This CDR3 has 16 residues. The CDR3 is CASSPPLGQGVVGYTF. The CDR3 DNA follows: TGCGCCAGCAGCCCGCCTCTCGGACAGGGAGTAGTTGGCTACACCTTC.

This CDR3 reads CASSFASSGGGQGRNSPLHF. CDR3 DNA: TGTGCCAGCAGTTTCGCGTCGAGTGGAGGGGGACAGGGGCGGAATTCACCCCTCCACTTT. The rearrangement uses TRBV27 and TRBJ1-6; 10 bases line up with TRBD1. The CDR3 is 20 residues long. V trimming: 3 bases; J trimming: 7 bases; junction bases outside the gene matches: 18. Germline lookup yields CDR1 MNHEY and CDR2 SMNVEV (reference sequence).

The chain's CDR3 is CASSLDRPSWGYTF. The DNA of the CDR3 is TGTGCCAGCAGCCTCGACAGGCCCTCCTGGGGCTACACCTTC. The chain joins TRBV3-1 (or the pseudogene TRBV3-2) to TRBJ1-2, with D perhaps matching TRBD1 (6 bases). In germline, CDR1 is LGHDT, CDR2 YNNKEL (reference sequence). V gave up 4 bases and J gave up 8 bases, with 17 bases separating them. This CDR3 contains 14 residues.

The rearrangement joins TRBV5-1 to TRBJ2-3, with 12 bases matching TRBD2. The CDR3 is 16 residues long. The germline V gene has CDR1 SGHRS and CDR2 YFSETQ. Unmatched junction bases numbered 6, after V lost 2 bases and J lost 5 bases. CDR3 loop: CASSLSWGLAGDTQYF. Written as DNA, the CDR3 is TGCGCCAGCAGCTTATCCTGGGGACTAGCGGGAGATACGCAGTATTTT.

In its sample, this clone was seen a few times. The gene calls are TRBV3-1 (or the pseudogene TRBV3-2) and TRBJ1-3; the match to TRBD1 covers 7 bases. Trimming removed 4 bases from V and 1 base from J; junction bases left unmatched: 13. The germline V gene encodes CDR1 LGHDT and CDR2 YNNKEL (reference sequence). The CDR3 length is 18 residues. The CDR3 DNA reads as TGTGCCAGCAGCCTTTCGGGGACAGAGCGACTTTCTGGAAACACCATATATTTT. Its protein product is CASSLSGTERLSGNTIYF.

The chain is built from TRBV28 and TRBJ1-1, with 7 bases aligning to TRBD1. This CDR3 is 12 amino acids long. Germline V lookup: CDR1 MDHEN, CDR2 SYDVKM. V shed 6 bases, J shed 7 bases, and the junction held 5 bases outside the gene matches. The CDR3 loop is CASRRDSYEAFF. The CDR3 DNA follows: TGTGCCAGCAGAAGGGACAGTTATGAAGCTTTCTTT.

The CDR3 spells CASSLPSGATNTQYF. The CDR3 nucleotides read TGCGCCAGCAGCTTGCCTAGCGGGGCTACGAATACGCAGTATTTT. The V call is TRBV5-1, the J call TRBJ2-3; TRBD2 matches at 9 bases. Trimming cost V 1 base and J 7 bases; bases outside gene matches: 7. The CDR3 covers 15 residues. CDR1 SGHRS and CDR2 YFSETQ come from the germline V gene.

This chain joins TRBV5-6 and TRBJ2-1; the match to TRBD2 covers 15 bases. Per germline, CDR1 SGHDT and CDR2 YYEEEE. V shed 4 bases and J 6 bases; nucleotides not matched to a gene: 5. This CDR3 has 16 residues. The CDR3: CASSLRTSGRGNEQFF. In DNA form, the CDR3 reads TGTGCCAGCAGCCTCAGGACTAGCGGGAGGGGCAATGAGCAGTTCTTC.

DNA of the CDR3: TGTGCCAGTATTCCCGAAGGGGAGGGGAGCACTGAAGCTTTCTTT. This sequence encodes CASIPEGEGSTEAFF. This chain links TRBV28 with TRBJ1-1, with D possibly matching TRBD1 (5 bases). The V gene lost 9 bases and the J gene lost 4 bases, with 21 bases spanning the gap. The CDR3 is 15 amino acids. In germline, CDR1 is MDHEN, CDR2 SYDVKM. Combining the CDR3 with reference TRBV28 and TRBJ1-1 gives the whole variable domain DVKVTQSSRYLVKRTGEKVFLECVQDMDHENMFWYRQDPGLGLRLIYFSYDVKMKEKGDIPEGYSVSREKKERFSLILESASTNQTSMYLCASIPEGEGSTEAFFGQGTRLTVV.